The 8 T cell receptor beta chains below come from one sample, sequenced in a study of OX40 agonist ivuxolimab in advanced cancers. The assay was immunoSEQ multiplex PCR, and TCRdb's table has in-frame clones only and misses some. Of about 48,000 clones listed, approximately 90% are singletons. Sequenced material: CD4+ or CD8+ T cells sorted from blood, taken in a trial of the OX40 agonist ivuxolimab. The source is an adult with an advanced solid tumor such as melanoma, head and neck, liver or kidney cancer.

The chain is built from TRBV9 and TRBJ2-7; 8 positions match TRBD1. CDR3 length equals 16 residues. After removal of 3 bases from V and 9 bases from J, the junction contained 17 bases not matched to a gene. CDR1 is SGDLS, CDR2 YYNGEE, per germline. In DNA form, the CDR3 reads TGTGCCAGCAGCGGATCGACCCAGGGGGCCCCGGAAGGGCAGTACTTC. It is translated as CASSGSTQGAPEGQYF.

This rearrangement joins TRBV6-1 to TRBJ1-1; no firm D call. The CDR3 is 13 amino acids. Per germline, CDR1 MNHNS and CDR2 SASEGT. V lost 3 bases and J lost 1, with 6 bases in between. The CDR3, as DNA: TGTGCCAGCAGTGATGGAGGGAACACTGAAGCTTTCTTT. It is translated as CASSDGGNTEAFF.

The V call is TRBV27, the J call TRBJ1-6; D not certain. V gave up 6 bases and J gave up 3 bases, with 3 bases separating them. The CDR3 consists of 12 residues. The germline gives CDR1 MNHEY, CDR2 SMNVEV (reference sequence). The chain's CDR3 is CASSFYNSPLHF. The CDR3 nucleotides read TGTGCCAGCAGCTTCTATAATTCACCCCTCCACTTT.

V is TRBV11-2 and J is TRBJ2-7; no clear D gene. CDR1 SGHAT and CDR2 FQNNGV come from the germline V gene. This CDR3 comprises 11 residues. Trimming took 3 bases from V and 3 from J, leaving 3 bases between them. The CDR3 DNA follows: TGTGCCAGCAGCTTTAACTACGAGCAGTACTTC. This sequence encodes CASSFNYEQYF.

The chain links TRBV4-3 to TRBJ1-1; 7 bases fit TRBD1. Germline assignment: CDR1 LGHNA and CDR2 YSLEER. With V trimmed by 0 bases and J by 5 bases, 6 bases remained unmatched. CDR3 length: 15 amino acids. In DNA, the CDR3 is TGCGCCAGCAGCCAAGAGGACAGGTCAGGGACTGAAGCTTTCTTT. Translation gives CASSQEDRSGTEAFF.

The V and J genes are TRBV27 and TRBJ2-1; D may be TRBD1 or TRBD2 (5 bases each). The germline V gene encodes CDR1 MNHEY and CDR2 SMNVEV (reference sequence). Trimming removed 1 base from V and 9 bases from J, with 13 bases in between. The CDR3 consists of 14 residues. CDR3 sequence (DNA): TGTGCCAGCAGTTTATTCCAGGGAGAGAGTGAGCAGTTCTTC. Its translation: CASSLFQGESEQFF.

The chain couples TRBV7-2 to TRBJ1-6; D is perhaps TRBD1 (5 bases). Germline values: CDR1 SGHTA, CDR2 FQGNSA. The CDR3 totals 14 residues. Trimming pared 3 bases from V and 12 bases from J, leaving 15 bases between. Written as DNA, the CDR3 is TGTGCCAGCAGCTTCCTCACAGGTCCAGAACCCCTCCACTTT. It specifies CASSFLTGPEPLHF.

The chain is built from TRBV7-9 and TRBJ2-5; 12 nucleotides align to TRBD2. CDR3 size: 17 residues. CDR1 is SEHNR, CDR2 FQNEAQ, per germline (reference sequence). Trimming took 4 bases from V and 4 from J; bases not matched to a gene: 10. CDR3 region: CASSSRLAGGPPETQYF. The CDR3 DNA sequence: TGTGCCAGCAGCTCCCGGCTAGCGGGGGGGCCCCCAGAGACCCAGTACTTC.